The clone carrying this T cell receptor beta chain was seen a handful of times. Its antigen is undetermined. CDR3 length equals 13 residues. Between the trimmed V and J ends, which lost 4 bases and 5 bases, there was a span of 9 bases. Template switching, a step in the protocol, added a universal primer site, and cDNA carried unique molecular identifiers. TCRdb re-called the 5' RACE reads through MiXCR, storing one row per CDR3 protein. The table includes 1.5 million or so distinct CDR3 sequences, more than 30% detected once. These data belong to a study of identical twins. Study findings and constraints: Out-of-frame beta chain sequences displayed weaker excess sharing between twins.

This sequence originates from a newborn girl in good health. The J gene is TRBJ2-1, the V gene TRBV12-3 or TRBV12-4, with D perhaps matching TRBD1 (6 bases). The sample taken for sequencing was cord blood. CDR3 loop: CASSSNRDNEQFF. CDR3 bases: TGTGCCAGCAGTTCCAACAGGGACAATGAGCAGTTCTTC.